This paragraph covers one T cell receptor beta chain sequence. The data were obtained in a study of control samples from healthy donors and cancer patients. Method: immunoSEQ multiplex PCR; TCRdb's copy keeps in-frame clones and lacks some. The sample has around 130,000 clones; about 83% are singletons. Per the germline V gene, CDR1 is KGHSH and CDR2 is LQKENI. This CDR3 region has 15 residues. V lost 3 bases to trimming and J lost 4 bases; unmatched junction nucleotides: 8. This sequence was found in a man younger than 40 in good health. V gene TRBV18 combines with J gene TRBJ1-1, with 7 nucleotides matching TRBD1. The specimen was blood. In nucleotides, the CDR3 is TGTGCCAGCTCACCGCCGAACAGGGGAGGCACTGAAGCTTTCTTT. As protein: CASSPPNRGGTEAFF.